The clone carrying this T cell receptor (beta chain) was picked up a small number of times. These data come from a study of blood T cell repertoires in COVID-19. The overall study: Whether acute or convalescent, the COVID-19 samples came from the United States, Italy and Spain. From T cells, B-cell-depleted T cells, or PBMCs came the material, which was cDNA or gDNA.

In the authors' methods: The authors estimated nucleated cell counts from reference gene primer amplification. Only in-frame clones appear in the TCRdb table, and some are missing; sequencing was by immunoSEQ multiplex PCR. Clone size and the V and J calls come from that table; the DNA yielded D and trimming. The table includes roughly 63,000 clones, approximately 88% detected once. V shed 2 bases, J shed 0 bases, and the junction held 7 bases outside the gene matches. Germline V gene data show CDR1 as SGHVS and CDR2 as FQNEAQ. The CDR3 spans 17 residues. Sequencing used peripheral blood. This sequence originates from a human donor in a cohort sampled during active COVID-19. V is TRBV7-8 and J is TRBJ2-4, with 7 nucleotides matching TRBD1. CDR3 loop: CASSLNDRALAKNIQYF. In nucleotides, the CDR3 is TGTGCCAGCAGCTTAAACGACAGGGCGTTAGCCAAAAACATTCAGTACTTC.